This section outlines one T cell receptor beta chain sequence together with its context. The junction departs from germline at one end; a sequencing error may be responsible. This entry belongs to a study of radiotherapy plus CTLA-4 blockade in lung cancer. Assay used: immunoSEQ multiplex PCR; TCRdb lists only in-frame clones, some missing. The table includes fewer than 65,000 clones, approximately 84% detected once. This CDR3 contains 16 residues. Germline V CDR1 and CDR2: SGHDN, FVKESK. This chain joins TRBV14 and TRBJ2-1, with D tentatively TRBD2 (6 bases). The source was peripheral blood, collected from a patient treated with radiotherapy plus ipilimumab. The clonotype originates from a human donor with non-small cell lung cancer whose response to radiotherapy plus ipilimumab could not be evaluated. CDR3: CAGSPRLLAFGDEQFF. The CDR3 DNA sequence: TGTGCCGGCAGCCCCCGTTTACTAGCTTTTGGCGATGAGCAGTTCTTC. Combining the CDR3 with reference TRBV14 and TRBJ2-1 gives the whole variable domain EAGVTQFPSHSVIEKGQTVTLRCDPISGHDNLYWYRRVMGKEIKFLLHFVKESKQDESGMPNNRFLAERTGGTYSTLKVQPAELEDSGVYFCAGSPRLLAFGDEQFFGPGTRLTVL.